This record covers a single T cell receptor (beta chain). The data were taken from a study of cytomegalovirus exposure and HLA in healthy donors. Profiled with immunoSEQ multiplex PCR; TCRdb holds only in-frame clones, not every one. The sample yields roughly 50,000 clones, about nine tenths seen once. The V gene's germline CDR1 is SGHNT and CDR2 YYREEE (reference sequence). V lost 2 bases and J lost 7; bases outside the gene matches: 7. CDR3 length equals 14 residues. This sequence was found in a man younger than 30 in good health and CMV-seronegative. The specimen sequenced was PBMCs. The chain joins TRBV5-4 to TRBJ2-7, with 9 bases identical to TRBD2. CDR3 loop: CASSLAGGSGEQYF. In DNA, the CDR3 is TGTGCCAGCAGCTTAGCGGGAGGTTCAGGGGAGCAGTACTTC.